This TCR beta chain was recorded in a study of PD-L1 blockade in urothelial cancer. Study-wide background: Most of the 29 patients were men who had bladder-origin urothelial cancer. Median T cell yield per blood sample was about 140,000 cells.

Synthetic TCR analog templates were spiked into all PCRs individually. TCRdb's copy holds only in-frame clones and misses some; the assay was immunoSEQ multiplex PCR. The sample consists of some 41,000 clones, more than 75% of them appearing once. As concerns this clone: Its antigen is still unknown.

Study-wide results and limits: When measured at 3 weeks, tumor-associated blood clones expanded more in durable-benefit patients.

The CDR3 length is 16 residues. The V gene lost 0 bases and the J gene lost 0 bases, with 9 bases spanning the gap. The germline gives CDR1 SGHAT, CDR2 FQNNGV. This specimen consisted of PBMCs, obtained around atezolizumab (anti-PD-L1) treatment. The V call is TRBV11-2, the J call TRBJ2-1; D call uncertain. The source of this sequence is a woman in her sixties with urothelial cancer. The DNA of the CDR3 is TGTGCCAGCAGCTTAGACGGCGGCAGCTCCTACAATGAGCAGTTCTTC. It translates to CASSLDGGSSYNEQFF.